The 10 T cell receptor beta chains in this list originate from one sample, sequenced in a study of cytomegalovirus exposure and HLA in healthy donors. TCRdb's table, derived via immunoSEQ multiplex PCR, lists solely in-frame clones and lacks some. The data hold about 120,000 clones, with 88% observed a single time. Sequencing used PBMCs. These receptors were obtained from a woman aged 18-29 years in good health and CMV-seropositive.

The chain employs TRBV7-9 and TRBJ2-7; no firm D call. There are 14 residues in the CDR3. V gave up 4 bases and J gave up 2 bases, with 12 bases separating them. The germline V gene has CDR1 SEHNR and CDR2 FQNEAQ (reference sequence). This CDR3 reads CASSSSHSPYEQYF. The CDR3 region has the DNA TGTGCCAGCAGCTCTTCGCACAGTCCCTACGAGCAGTACTTC.

The CDR3 region has the DNA TGTGCCAGCAGCCCCCTCAGGGACTTTAATGAAGCTTTCTTT. Translating it yields CASSPLRDFNEAFF. The J gene is TRBJ1-1, the V gene TRBV7-9; tentatively, D is TRBD1 (5 bases). V lost 5 bases and J 7 bases, leaving 17 bases between the germline ends. Germline V CDR1 and CDR2: SEHNR, FQNEAQ (reference sequence). The CDR3 consists of 14 residues.

The chain has TRBV13 and TRBJ2-2, with a weak D call TRBD1 (6 bases). V was clipped by 1 base and J by 3 bases, with 9 bases between them. The CDR3 consists of 15 residues. The V gene's germline CDR1 is PRHDT and CDR2 FYEKMQ (reference sequence). The CDR3 protein is CASSLEQGDTGELFF. DNA for the CDR3: TGTGCCAGCAGCTTAGAACAGGGTGACACCGGGGAGCTGTTTTTT.

V and J are TRBV5-6 and TRBJ2-6; 7 bases are a match to TRBD1. The CDR3 loop spans 15 amino acids. From germline, CDR1 is SGHDT and CDR2 YYEEEE. With V trimmed by 3 bases and J by 2 bases, 2 bases remained unmatched. The CDR3, as DNA: TGTGCCAGCAGCTACGACAGGGCTGGGGCCAACGTCCTGACTTTC. Amino acid sequence: CASSYDRAGANVLTF.

This chain joins TRBV29-1 and TRBJ1-1; perhaps TRBD1 as D (6 bases). The germline CDR1 and CDR2 sequences are SQVTM and ANQGSEA. Trimming took off 3 bases at V and 0 bases at J, with 11 bases between the two ends. The CDR3 extends over 14 amino acids. CDR3 sequence: CSVEVAGVNTEAFF. For the CDR3, the DNA is TGCAGCGTTGAGGTGGCAGGGGTGAACACTGAAGCTTTCTTT. The complete variable domain, with remaining parts taken from reference TRBV29-1 and TRBJ1-1, reads SAVISQKPSRDICQRGTSLTIQCQVDSQVTMMFWYRQQPGQSLTLIATANQGSEATYESGFVIDKFPISRPNLTFSTLTVSNMSPEDSSIYLCSVEVAGVNTEAFFGQGTRLTVV.

This chain uses TRBV5-8 with TRBJ1-6, with D tentatively TRBD1 (5 bases). Germline-derived CDR1 and CDR2 are SGHTS and YDEGEE. Trimming shortened V by 1 base and J by 7 bases, and 15 bases separated the two germline ends. The CDR3 extends over 16 amino acids. The CDR3 nucleotides read TGTGCCAGCAGCTTGCGTGTCGGAGGGGTGAATTCACCCCTCCACTTT. Encoded protein: CASSLRVGGVNSPLHF.

The CDR3 region has the DNA TGCGCCAGCAGCTCACGGGGGTTAACCTACAATGAGCAGTTCTTC. It codes for CASSSRGLTYNEQFF. The chain recombines TRBV5-1 with TRBJ2-1; perhaps TRBD2 as D (6 bases). The V gene lost 3 bases and the J gene lost 2 bases, with 12 bases spanning the gap. The CDR3 consists of 15 residues. Germline-derived CDR1 and CDR2 are SGHRS and YFSETQ. Combining the CDR3 with reference TRBV5-1 and TRBJ2-1 gives the whole variable domain KAGVTQTPRYLIKTRGQQVTLSCSPISGHRSVSWYQQTPGQGLQFLFEYFSETQRNKGNFPGRFSGRQFSNSRSEMNVSTLELGDSALYLCASSSRGLTYNEQFFGPGTRLTVL.

The chain uses TRBV18 and TRBJ2-3; 7 nucleotides align to TRBD1. The CDR3 has 16 residues. The V and J ends lost 5 bases and 3 bases, in that order; junction bases with no gene match: 11. CDR1 is KGHSH, CDR2 LQKENI, per germline. In nucleotides, the CDR3 is TGTGCCAGCTCAAGCCCGAGACAGGGTGTAACAGATACGCAGTATTTT. Translating it yields CASSSPRQGVTDTQYF.

In this sample, this clone turned up a few times. The chain couples TRBV7-3 to TRBJ2-2; 8 bases are shared with TRBD2. The germline gives CDR1 SGHTA, CDR2 FQGTGA. The CDR3 runs to 16 residues. Trimming took 4 bases from V and 0 from J; bases not matched to a gene: 4. Here the CDR3 reads CASSSKLAANTGELFF. The CDR3 DNA sequence: TGTGCCAGCAGCTCCAAACTAGCGGCGAACACCGGGGAGCTGTTTTTT.

In its sample, this clone was seen many times. At the DNA level, this CDR3 is encoded by other sequences in the same sample as well. This chain links TRBV6-5 with TRBJ1-5, with D perhaps TRBD1 (5 bases). Per the germline V gene, CDR1 is MNHEY and CDR2 is SVGAGI. The V and J ends lost 0 bases and 1 base respectively, with 7 bases between them. There are 15 residues in the CDR3. This chain's CDR3 is CASSYSGGSNQPQHF. CDR3 coding DNA: TGTGCCAGCAGTTACTCGGGGGGAAGCAATCAGCCCCAGCATTTT.